The clone carrying this T cell receptor beta chain turned up a few times. Its antigen remains unidentified. These data originate in a study of cytomegalovirus exposure and HLA in healthy donors. Study details: A previous analysis identified fewer than 130 million unique TCR beta sequences derived from approximately 190 million T cells.

The study, taken as a whole, reports: V- and J-gene trimming of TCR beta was linked (in a later analysis) to a missense DCLRE1C variant. Usually a TCR sequence was rare, but some public TCRs were found in many donors.

The PCR used 60 Vbeta and 13 Jbeta primers. The table came from immunoSEQ multiplex PCR; TCRdb's copy has only in-frame clones and leaves some out. The sample shows 110,000 to 150,000 clones, roughly a tenth of them seen only once. V lost 0 bases and J lost 0, with 12 bases in between. The length of the CDR3 is 16 residues. CDR1 and CDR2 (germline): MNHNY, SVGAGI (reference sequence). The clonotype comes from a male donor in good health and CMV-seronegative. J is TRBJ2-7 and V is TRBV6-6; D might be TRBD2 (5 bases). The source material was PBMCs. The CDR3 nucleotides read TGTGCCAGCAGTTACTCGTACGCGGGCGTCTCCTACGAGCAGTACTTC. Its translation is CASSYSYAGVSYEQYF.